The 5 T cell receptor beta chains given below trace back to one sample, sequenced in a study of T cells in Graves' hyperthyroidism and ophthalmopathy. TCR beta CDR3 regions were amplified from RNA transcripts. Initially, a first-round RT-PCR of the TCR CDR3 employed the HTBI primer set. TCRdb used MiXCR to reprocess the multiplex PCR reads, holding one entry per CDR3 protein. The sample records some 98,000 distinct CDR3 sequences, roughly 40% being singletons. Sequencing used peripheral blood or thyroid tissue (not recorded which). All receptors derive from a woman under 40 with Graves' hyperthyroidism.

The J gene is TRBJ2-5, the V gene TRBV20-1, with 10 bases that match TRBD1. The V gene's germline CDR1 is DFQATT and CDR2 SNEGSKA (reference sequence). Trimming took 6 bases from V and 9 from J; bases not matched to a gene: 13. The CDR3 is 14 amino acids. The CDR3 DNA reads TGCAGTGCGACAGGGGGCTATAGCAATCAGCCCCAGTACTTC. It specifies CSATGGYSNQPQYF.

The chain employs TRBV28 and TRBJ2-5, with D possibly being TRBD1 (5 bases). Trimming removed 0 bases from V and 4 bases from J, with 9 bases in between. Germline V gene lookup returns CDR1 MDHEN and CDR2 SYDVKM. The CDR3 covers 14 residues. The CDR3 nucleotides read TGTGCCAGCAGTTTATGTCTAGGGGCAGAGACCCAGTACTTC. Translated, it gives CASSLCLGAETQYF.

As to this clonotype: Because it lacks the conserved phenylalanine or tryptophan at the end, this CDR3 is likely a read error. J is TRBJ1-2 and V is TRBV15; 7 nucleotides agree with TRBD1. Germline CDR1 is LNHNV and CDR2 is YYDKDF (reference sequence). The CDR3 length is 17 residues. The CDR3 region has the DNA TGCGCCACCAGCAGAGGTCGGGACAGCCGATATAACTATGGCTACACCCTC. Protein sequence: CATSRGRDSRYNYGYTL.

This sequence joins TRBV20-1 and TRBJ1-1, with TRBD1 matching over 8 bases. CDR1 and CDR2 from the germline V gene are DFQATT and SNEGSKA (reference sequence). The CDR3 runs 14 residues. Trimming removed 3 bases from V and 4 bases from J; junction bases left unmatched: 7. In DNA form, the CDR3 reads TGCAGTGCTAGGCAGGGGGCAAGGCGCACTGAAGCTTTCTTT. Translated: CSARQGARRTEAFF.

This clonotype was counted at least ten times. CDR3 sequence (DNA): TGTGCCAGCAGCCCGACCGCCAGGACTTACGAGCAGTACTTC. Translating gives CASSPTARTYEQYF. The chain is built from TRBV9 and TRBJ2-7, with a weak D call TRBD2 (5 bases). There are 14 residues in the CDR3. The V gene's germline CDR1 is SGDLS and CDR2 YYNGEE. V lost 4 bases, J lost 4 bases, and 15 bases lay in between.